These 22 T cell receptor beta chains share one sample of origin, sequenced in a study of cytomegalovirus exposure and HLA in healthy donors. Sequencing was performed with immunoSEQ multiplex PCR; in TCRdb, only in-frame clones are kept and a portion is missing. The sample records about 150,000 clones, roughly 90% being singletons. Sequenced: PBMCs. The receptors derive from a man aged 18 to 29 in good health and CMV-seropositive.

V gene TRBV7-9 combines with J gene TRBJ1-6; no definite D call. The ends were cut back, 5 bases at V and 10 bases at J, with 9 bases in the middle. Germline values: CDR1 SEHNR, CDR2 FQNEAQ (reference sequence). This CDR3 has 12 amino acids. CDR3 sequence (DNA): TGTGCCAGCAGCATACCGGGATCACCCCTCCACTTT. This gives the protein CASSIPGSPLHF.

The chain employs TRBV19 and TRBJ2-1, with 10 bases matching TRBD2. The CDR3 extends over 15 amino acids. The V gene end was trimmed by 7 bases and the J gene end by 7 bases; junction bases not matched to a gene: 10. The V gene's germline CDR1 is LNHDA and CDR2 SQIVND (reference sequence). This chain's CDR3 is CASTLGSSGSNEQFF. CDR3 DNA: TGTGCCAGTACCCTGGGGTCTAGCGGGAGTAATGAGCAGTTCTTC.

This chain connects TRBV5-6 to TRBJ2-7, with D perhaps matching TRBD1 (5 bases). The CDR3 covers 14 residues. The V gene's germline CDR1 is SGHDT and CDR2 YYEEEE. With 1 base removed from V and 2 bases from J, the gap between germline ends came to 10 bases. CDR3 region: CASSLTGVTYEQYF. The CDR3 DNA sequence: TGTGCCAGCAGCTTGACAGGTGTTACCTACGAGCAGTACTTC.

This clone turned up a few times. This chain links TRBV30 with TRBJ1-5; no reliable D call. Between the trimmed V and J ends, which lost 2 bases and 3 bases, there was a span of 14 bases. CDR3 size: 15 residues. CDR1 is GTSNPN and CDR2 is SVGIG in the germline V gene (reference sequence). For the CDR3, the DNA is TGTGCCTGGAGTTCAGCCGGACTCATCAATCAGCCCCAGCATTTT. This sequence encodes CAWSSAGLINQPQHF.

In this sample, this clone turned up once. The gene calls are TRBV27 and TRBJ1-1; D possibly corresponds to TRBD1 (6 bases). Germline values: CDR1 MNHEY, CDR2 SMNVEV (reference sequence). Trimming took 8 bases from V and 0 from J, leaving 10 bases between them. CDR3 size: 13 residues. CDR3 loop: CASYGQLNTEAFF. CDR3 sequence (DNA): TGTGCCAGCTATGGACAGCTGAACACTGAAGCTTTCTTT.

This sequence joins TRBV11-2 and TRBJ2-5; D is possibly TRBD2 (5 bases). The CDR3 runs to 14 residues. Trimming removed 5 bases from V and 1 base from J, with 11 bases in between. The germline gives CDR1 SGHAT, CDR2 FQNNGV. In DNA, the CDR3 is TGTGCCAGCAGCCTGAGCGGCCTCCAAGAGACCCAGTACTTC. Protein: CASSLSGLQETQYF.

The rearrangement joins TRBV5-1 to TRBJ1-5, with a weak D call TRBD1 (5 bases). This CDR3 comprises 17 residues. The V and J ends lost 0 bases and 5 bases respectively, with 18 bases between them. Germline V gene data show CDR1 as SGHRS and CDR2 as YFSETQ. The CDR3 nucleotides read TGCGCCAGCAGCTTGGGATCTCTGGGGGGGGAGGATCAGCCCCAGCATTTT. It specifies CASSLGSLGGEDQPQHF.

The chain employs TRBV6-4 and TRBJ2-1, with 9 bases lining up with TRBD2. V lost 2 bases to trimming and J lost 6 bases; unmatched junction nucleotides: 8. Germline CDR1 reads MRHNA; CDR2 reads SNTAGT. This CDR3 contains 16 residues. CDR3 loop: CASSDLGGRARNEQFF. The DNA for the CDR3 is TGTGCCAGCAGTGACCTGGGCGGGAGGGCCCGCAATGAGCAGTTCTTC.

This clone was recorded at least ten times. At the DNA level, this CDR3 is encoded by other sequences in the same sample as well. This sequence joins TRBV9 and TRBJ1-6; 9 nucleotides match TRBD1. CDR3 length: 14 amino acids. After removal of 3 bases from V and 9 bases from J, the junction contained 4 bases not matched to a gene. In germline, CDR1 is SGDLS, CDR2 YYNGEE. The CDR3 region has the DNA TGTGCCAGCAGCGAAACAGGGGGCCCTTCACCCCTCCACTTT. Translating gives CASSETGGPSPLHF.

The chain has TRBV19 and TRBJ1-6, with 12 positions matching TRBD1. J was trimmed by 13 bases and V by 5 bases; bases with no gene match: 6. The length of the CDR3 is 14 residues. Germline CDR1 and CDR2: LNHDA and SQIVND (reference sequence). CDR3 DNA: TGTGCCAGTAGTGGGGGACAGGGGGCTACGCCCCTCCACTTT. This encodes CASSGGQGATPLHF.

The chain carries TRBV5-1 and TRBJ1-2; D perhaps matches TRBD1 (5 bases). The length of the CDR3 is 14 residues. V lost 0 bases and J 4 bases, leaving 10 bases between the germline ends. Germline V gene lookup returns CDR1 SGHRS and CDR2 YFSETQ. CDR3 DNA: TGCGCCAGCAGCTTGGCAGCGGGGCGCTATGGCTACACCTTC. This encodes CASSLAAGRYGYTF.

This clone was seen just once. The chain couples TRBV19 to TRBJ1-1, with D tentatively TRBD1 (5 bases). V was pared by 9 bases and J by 5 bases, with 13 bases between. CDR3 length: 12 residues. Germline loops: CDR1 LNHDA, CDR2 SQIVND (reference sequence). CDR3 sequence reads: CASTRGWTEAFF. Written as DNA, the CDR3 is TGTGCCAGCACGCGGGGGTGGACTGAAGCTTTCTTT.

The chain combines TRBV7-2 with TRBJ2-7; the match to TRBD2 covers 8 bases. The CDR3 sequence is 16 residues long. The V segment lost 1 base and the J segment 0 bases; nucleotides outside the gene matches: 5. Germline CDR1 is SGHTA and CDR2 is FQGNSA. The CDR3 reads CASSLEVAGSSYEQYF. For the CDR3, the DNA is TGTGCCAGCAGCTTAGAAGTAGCGGGATCCTCCTACGAGCAGTACTTC.

The DNA of the CDR3 is TGTGCCAGCAGTGACCCCCGAGGCACTGAAGCTTTCTTT. Protein product: CASSDPRGTEAFF. The chain links TRBV25-1 to TRBJ1-1; D is unresolved. Germline assignment: CDR1 MGHDK and CDR2 SYGVNS. The CDR3 covers 13 residues. V was shortened by 3 bases and J by 4 bases, with 9 bases between the two germline ends. The complete variable domain, with remaining parts taken from reference TRBV25-1 and TRBJ1-1, reads EADIYQTPRYLVIGTGKKITLECSQTMGHDKMYWYQQDPGMELHLIHYSYGVNSTEKGDLSSESTVSRIRTEHFPLTLESARPSHTSQYLCASSDPRGTEAFFGQGTRLTVV.

As concerns this clone: The junction shows a germline mismatch at one end, possibly a read error. The V and J genes are TRBV9 and TRBJ2-7; D uncertain. CDR3 size: 8 residues. Germline V CDR1 and CDR2: SGDLS, YYNGEE. CDR3 amino acids: CASSVIGF. The CDR3, as DNA: TGTGCCAGCAGCGTAATCGGGTTC. The full variable domain, completed using reference TRBV9 and TRBJ2-7, is DSGVTQTPKHLITATGQRVTLRCSPRSGDLSVYWYQQSLDQGLQFLIQYYNGEERAKGNILERFSAQQFPDLHSELNLSSLELGDSALYFCASSVIGFGPGTRLTVT.

CDR3 sequence reads: CASSLFPWREDHNEQFF. As DNA, the CDR3 is TGTGCCAGCAGCTTGTTTCCTTGGCGGGAGGACCACAATGAGCAGTTCTTC. The chain links TRBV5-4 to TRBJ2-1; 8 bases map to TRBD2. The germline CDR1 and CDR2 sequences are SGHNT and YYREEE (reference sequence). J lost 5 bases, V lost 1 base, and 11 bases had no gene match. The CDR3 is 17 residues long.

The chain has TRBV6-5 and TRBJ1-2, with TRBD1 as a possible D gene (6 bases). This CDR3 is 14 amino acids long. Trimming cost V 5 bases and J 4 bases, with 14 bases left between them. The V gene's germline CDR1 is MNHEY and CDR2 SVGAGI. The CDR3 loop is CASSVQTGSYGYTF. The CDR3 DNA sequence: TGTGCCAGCAGTGTCCAAACAGGGTCCTATGGCTACACCTTC.

The chain joins TRBV5-1 to TRBJ1-1; D is ambiguous. V lost 0 bases and J lost 3, with 9 bases in between. The germline V gene encodes CDR1 SGHRS and CDR2 YFSETQ. The CDR3 extends over 14 amino acids. This CDR3 reads CASSLALSHTEAFF. CDR3 DNA: TGCGCCAGCAGCTTGGCCCTCAGTCACACTGAAGCTTTCTTT.

The gene calls are TRBV28 and TRBJ2-7; 7 bases agree with TRBD2. Germline V lookup: CDR1 MDHEN, CDR2 SYDVKM. V dropped 4 bases and J dropped 2; count of bases not matched to a gene: 11. This CDR3 has 16 residues. CDR3 bases: TGTGCCAGCAGTTCCCCCGGGGGGACCAACCCCTACGAGCAGTACTTC. Translating it yields CASSSPGGTNPYEQYF.

This clone was picked up a small number of times. V gene TRBV19 combines with J gene TRBJ2-7; 7 positions match TRBD1. The trim removed 5 bases at V and 2 bases at J, leaving 3 bases unmatched. From germline, CDR1 is LNHDA and CDR2 SQIVND (reference sequence). The CDR3 is made up of 13 amino acids. This chain's CDR3 is CASSGRGTYEQYF. CDR3 coding DNA: TGTGCCAGTAGTGGCAGGGGGACCTACGAGCAGTACTTC.

This chain uses TRBV11-2 with TRBJ2-7, with 7 bases that match TRBD2. In germline, CDR1 is SGHAT, CDR2 FQNNGV. CDR3 length: 14 amino acids. J gave up 5 bases and V 1 base, and 5 bases lay outside the gene matches. The CDR3 DNA is TGTGCCAGCAGCTTAGTATCGGGAGGCCACGAGCAGTACTTC. Residues: CASSLVSGGHEQYF.

The chain couples TRBV30 to TRBJ1-6; D unresolved. From germline, CDR1 is GTSNPN and CDR2 SVGIG (reference sequence). V lost 2 bases to trimming and J lost 0 bases, with 14 bases between them. CDR3 length equals 17 residues. The CDR3 here is CAWSNSRTSSYNSPLHF. CDR3 sequence (DNA): TGTGCCTGGAGTAACAGTCGAACTAGCTCCTATAATTCACCCCTCCACTTT. The full variable domain, its missing parts supplied by reference TRBV30 and TRBJ1-6, is SQTIHQWPATLVQPVGSPLSLECTVEGTSNPNLYWYRQAAGRGLQLLFYSVGIGQISSEVPQNLSASRPQDRQFILSSKKLLLSDSGFYLCAWSNSRTSSYNSPLHFGNGTRLTVT.